These T cell receptor beta chains were read from a single sample in a study of blood T cell repertoires in COVID-19. Libraries were prepared by immunoSEQ multiplex PCR; TCRdb keeps only in-frame clonotypes and omits some of them. Of 140,000 or so clones listed, roughly 84% are singletons. Sequencing used peripheral blood. All receptors come from a human donor in a cohort sampled during active COVID-19. CDR3s include the opening cysteine and the closing phenylalanine or tryptophan. A D gene is named only where the DNA matches it firmly. Clone size appears in some rows only: once, few, many, or a class for an expanded clone.

>TRBV6-5|12|TRBD1|NA|TRBJ1-5
CASRQGDQPQHF
TGTGCCAGCAGACAGGGGGATCAGCCCCAGCATTTT
>TRBV2|14|NA|NA|TRBJ1-2
CASSRRGGEDGYTF
TGTGCCAGCAGTAGGCGGGGGGGGGAAGATGGCTACACCTTC
>TRBV28|12|NA|once|TRBJ2-3
CASTHATGTQYF
TGTGCCAGCACCCATGCGACGGGTACGCAGTATTTT
>TRBV11-2|15|NA|NA|TRBJ1-6
CASSLGQAINSPLHF
TGTGCCAGCAGCTTAGGGCAGGCGATTAATTCACCCCTCCACTTT
>TRBV19|17|TRBD1|few|TRBJ1-3
CASHPWQGDLSGNTIYF
TGTGCCAGCCACCCGTGGCAGGGGGACCTCTCTGGAAACACCATATATTTT
>TRBV6-6|15|TRBD1|once|TRBJ1-5
CASRTGGVGNQPQHF
TGTGCCAGCAGGACAGGGGGGGTTGGGAATCAGCCCCAGCATTTT
>TRBV7-3|13|TRBD2|NA|TRBJ2-7
CASSGGGKGEQYF
TGTGCCAGCAGCGGCGGGGGAAAAGGGGAGCAGTACTTC
>TRBV19|15|TRBD1|NA|TRBJ1-5
CASSPRQGGNQPQHF
TGTGCCAGTAGTCCCCGACAGGGTGGCAATCAGCCCCAGCATTTT
>TRBV5-6|16|NA|NA|TRBJ2-7
CASSWSSVQRTYEQYF
TGTGCCAGCAGCTGGAGTTCAGTGCAAAGAACCTACGAGCAGTACTTC
>TRBV4-1|14|TRBD1|NA|TRBJ1-2
CASSQWTGDYGYTF
TGCGCCAGCAGTCAATGGACAGGGGACTATGGCTACACCTTC
>TRBV2|16|TRBD2|many|TRBJ2-3
CASSVLASERTDTQYF
TGTGCCAGCAGCGTACTAGCGAGCGAACGCACAGATACGCAGTATTTT